This T cell receptor (beta chain) was found in a study of T cell changes during pregnancy in multiple sclerosis. Here immunoSEQ multiplex PCR was the method, and the copy in TCRdb shows in-frame clones only, minus some. The sample lists tens of thousands of clones; 85% to 95% were seen once. Material: peripheral blood, obtained in the second trimester of pregnancy. This TCR was recovered from a female donor with multiple sclerosis, enrolled in a pregnancy study.

This chain's CDR3 is CASSLEVLAPGELFF. The CDR3 nucleotides read TGCGCCAGCAGCTTGGAGGTCCTAGCCCCCGGGGAGCTGTTTTTT. The chain has TRBV5-1 and TRBJ2-2; a weak D match, TRBD2 (5 bases). Germline V gives CDR1 SGHRS, CDR2 YFSETQ. The germline V and J ends were trimmed by 0 bases and 6 bases, with 12 bases remaining between them. This CDR3 is 15 amino acids long.